Following are 11 T cell receptor beta chains from one sample sequenced in a study of cytomegalovirus exposure and HLA in healthy donors. Primers included in the PCR were 60 Vbeta and 13 Jbeta primers. TCRdb keeps only in-frame clones here, not all; method: immunoSEQ multiplex PCR. The table lists roughly 150,000 clones, roughly four fifths of them singletons. What was sequenced was PBMCs. These receptors were obtained from a man aged 35 to 55 in good health and CMV-seronegative.

The rearrangement links TRBV16 to TRBJ1-2; the match to TRBD1 covers 9 bases. Per the germline V gene, CDR1 is KGHSY and CDR2 is FQNENV. The CDR3 is 15 residues long. Germline trimming cut 0 bases from V and 6 bases from J; bases unmatched to any gene: 5. The CDR3 coding sequence is TGTGCCAGCAGCCAATCGGGACAGGGACCACATGGCTACACCTTC. The encoded protein is CASSQSGQGPHGYTF.

This clone has just one count. The V gene is TRBV5-1, the J gene TRBJ2-1; 10 nucleotides align to TRBD2. The germline CDR1 and CDR2 sequences are SGHRS and YFSETQ. The CDR3 extends over 16 amino acids. Germline trimming cut 3 bases from V and 10 bases from J; bases unmatched to any gene: 13. The CDR3, as DNA: TGCGCCAGCAGCTCGTTTTTAGCGGGAGGTTTTGGGGAGCAGTTCTTC. Residues: CASSSFLAGGFGEQFF.

The chain recombines TRBV20-1 with TRBJ2-1; D gene unclear. The V gene's germline CDR1 is DFQATT and CDR2 SNEGSKA (reference sequence). This CDR3 has 11 amino acids. Trimming pared 6 bases from V and 9 bases from J, leaving 12 bases between. The CDR3 region has the DNA TGCAGTGCGCCTCGGGTCATTGAGCAGTTCTTC. It encodes CSAPRVIEQFF.

V is TRBV5-1 and J is TRBJ2-2; TRBD2 is a possible D gene (6 bases). Germline V CDR1 and CDR2: SGHRS, YFSETQ. The CDR3 has 15 residues. V was pared by 3 bases and J by 1 base, with 10 bases between. CDR3 DNA: TGCGCCAGCAGCTCCCCGGGACTGAACACCGGGGAGCTGTTTTTT. Translating it yields CASSSPGLNTGELFF. Together with reference TRBV5-1 and TRBJ2-2, the CDR3 gives the full variable domain: KAGVTQTPRYLIKTRGQQVTLSCSPISGHRSVSWYQQTPGQGLQFLFEYFSETQRNKGNFPGRFSGRQFSNSRSEMNVSTLELGDSALYLCASSSPGLNTGELFFGEGSRLTVL.

The rearrangement joins TRBV7-8 to TRBJ2-1; D gene ambiguous. From germline, CDR1 is SGHVS and CDR2 FQNEAQ. Trimming took off 1 base at V and 3 bases at J, with 4 bases between the two ends. There are 13 residues in the CDR3. The CDR3 loop reads CASSLVLYNEQFF. For the CDR3, the DNA is TGTGCCAGCAGCTTAGTCCTCTACAATGAGCAGTTCTTC.

V gene TRBV19 combines with J gene TRBJ2-1, with TRBD2 as a possible D gene (6 bases). Germline-derived CDR1 and CDR2 are LNHDA and SQIVND (reference sequence). Trimming took off 5 bases at V and 8 bases at J, with 19 bases between the two ends. This CDR3 has 15 residues. CDR3 sequence reads: CASSPGLATTYEQFF. In nucleotides, the CDR3 is TGTGCCAGTAGTCCGGGACTGGCGACTACATATGAGCAGTTCTTC.

This chain links TRBV2 with TRBJ2-7; D is perhaps TRBD2 (7 bases). Deletions cut 6 bases from V and 6 bases from J, with 27 bases between. Per the germline V gene, CDR1 is SNHLY and CDR2 is FYNNEI. The length of the CDR3 is 17 residues. CDR3 nucleotides: TGTGCCAGCAGAGACCCCCGAGGGGGGGCTCTCGGCCCCGAGCAGTACTTC. Translation gives CASRDPRGGALGPEQYF. Looking up the rest from reference TRBV2 and TRBJ2-7 gives the full variable domain: EPEVTQTPSHQVTQMGQEVILRCVPISNHLYFYWYRQILGQKVEFLVSFYNNEISEKSEIFDDQFSVERPDGSNFTLKIRSTKLEDSAMYFCASRDPRGGALGPEQYFGPGTRLTVT.

This chain uses TRBV28 with TRBJ1-4; D is unclear. Trimming removed 4 bases from V and 4 bases from J, with 7 bases in between. The CDR3 is 13 residues long. Germline CDR1 and CDR2: MDHEN and SYDVKM. Written as DNA, the CDR3 is TGTGCCAGCAGTTCAGGCGTTAATGAAAAACTGTTTTTT. Translated: CASSSGVNEKLFF.

V is TRBV5-1 and J is TRBJ2-1; D is possibly TRBD2 (6 bases). The germline CDR1 and CDR2 sequences are SGHRS and YFSETQ. CDR3 size: 15 residues. With 2 bases removed from V and 4 bases from J, the gap between germline ends came to 13 bases. In DNA, the CDR3 is TGCGCCAGCAGCTTAGAGCGGGTAACTTACAATGAGCAGTTCTTC. Amino acids: CASSLERVTYNEQFF.

This chain joins TRBV5-1 and TRBJ2-3, with TRBD2 matching over 9 bases. Germline V gives CDR1 SGHRS, CDR2 YFSETQ. The CDR3 spans 16 residues. Trimming took 4 bases from V and 4 from J; bases not matched to a gene: 10. This CDR3 is CASSQTIAGAADTQYF. The CDR3 DNA sequence: TGCGCCAGCAGCCAGACGATAGCGGGAGCAGCAGATACGCAGTATTTT.

The chain joins TRBV6-6 to TRBJ1-2; possible D gene TRBD1, 6 bases. Trimming left V 7 bases short and J 8 bases short, with 17 bases between. Germline V lookup: CDR1 MNHNY, CDR2 SVGAGI (reference sequence). This CDR3 has 13 residues. The CDR3 region has the DNA TGTGCCAGCATGGAGAGGGGGAATCGAGGCTACACCTTC. This translates into CASMERGNRGYTF.